The 7 T cell receptor beta chains below were found in one sample sequenced in a study of T cell responses to AZD1222 COVID-19 vaccine (dated by TCRdb to the early 2020s). Libraries came from the immunoSEQ multiplex PCR assay. In its TCRdb copy, this immuneACCESS table keeps in-frame sequences only and misses some clones. Where compared with another copy, unresolved V genes explain less than half of these, and the others have no known cause. In all, the sample holds around 160,000 clones, and about 88% of those were seen once. The ten largest make up roughly 4.7% of the sample. The label giving this sample's time point can be read as: baseline before first vaccination. Sequences were derived from peripheral blood, sampled on day 0 of AZD1222 vaccination. The source is an adult in good health.

This clone was counted ten times or more. The chain combines TRBV6-4 with TRBJ1-6; D is possibly TRBD1 (5 bases). The V gene lost 7 bases and the J gene lost 11 bases, with 15 bases spanning the gap. Germline loops: CDR1 MRHNA, CDR2 SNTAGT. This CDR3 spans 13 amino acids. The CDR3 is CASKEGDGAPLHF. The CDR3 DNA reads as TGTGCCAGCAAAGAAGGGGACGGGGCACCCCTCCACTTT.

V gene TRBV5-1 combines with J gene TRBJ1-6, with D maybe TRBD1 (6 bases). This CDR3 contains 17 residues. Trimming took off 0 bases at V and 5 bases at J, with 15 bases between the two ends. CDR1 is SGHRS, CDR2 YFSETQ, per germline. This chain's CDR3 is CASSLVGRGSDNSPLHF. The CDR3 nucleotides read TGCGCCAGCAGCTTGGTTGGCAGGGGTTCCGATAATTCACCCCTCCACTTT.

The chain joins TRBV15 to TRBJ2-1, with 7 bases fitting TRBD2. The CDR3 extends over 15 amino acids. V dropped 5 bases and J dropped 2; count of bases not matched to a gene: 6. CDR1 is LNHNV, CDR2 YYDKDF, per germline (reference sequence). The CDR3 reads CATSGRTRTYNEQFF. CDR3 DNA sequence: TGTGCCACCAGCGGTAGGACTAGAACCTACAATGAGCAGTTCTTC.

The chain couples TRBV28 to TRBJ1-1, with D maybe TRBD1 (5 bases). Trimming removed 7 bases from V and 0 bases from J, with 18 bases in between. Germline CDR1 is MDHEN and CDR2 is SYDVKM. The CDR3 covers 16 residues. The CDR3 DNA reads as TGTGCCAGCATGAGGTATCCCGGGGCGATGAACACTGAAGCTTTCTTT. Residues: CASMRYPGAMNTEAFF.

The chain links TRBV5-4 to TRBJ2-7; no definite D call. The CDR3 contains 15 residues. Trimming shortened V by 3 bases and J by 0 bases, and 13 bases separated the two germline ends. Germline V gives CDR1 SGHNT, CDR2 YYREEE (reference sequence). The CDR3 sequence is CASSYLGWGSYEQYF. CDR3 in DNA: TGTGCCAGCAGCTATTTGGGCTGGGGCTCCTACGAGCAGTACTTC. The variable domain in full, with the rest retrieved from reference TRBV5-4 and TRBJ2-7, is ETGVTQSPTHLIKTRGQQVTLRCSSQSGHNTVSWYQQALGQGPQFIFQYYREEENGRGNFPPRFSGLQFPNYSSELNVNALELDDSALYLCASSYLGWGSYEQYFGPGTRLTVT.

The chain uses TRBV6-2 or TRBV6-3 and TRBJ2-2; D remains unclear. This CDR3 has 13 residues. The ends were cut back, 2 bases at V and 3 bases at J, with 4 bases in the middle. Germline values: CDR1 MNHEY, CDR2 SVGEGT. The CDR3 coding sequence is TGTGCCAGCAGTTACGGGGACACCGGGGAGCTGTTTTTT. Its protein product is CASSYGDTGELFF.

Comment on this clone: The germline gene is not matched at one end of the junction; a read error may be the cause. V usage is TRBV6-6 and J usage is TRBJ1-2; 9 bases map to TRBD1. The germline V gene encodes CDR1 MNHNY and CDR2 SVGAGI (reference sequence). The length of the CDR3 is 11 residues. CDR3 amino acids: CASSSGGTGLF. DNA for the CDR3: TGTGCCAGCAGTTCAGGCGGGACAGGGTTATTC.